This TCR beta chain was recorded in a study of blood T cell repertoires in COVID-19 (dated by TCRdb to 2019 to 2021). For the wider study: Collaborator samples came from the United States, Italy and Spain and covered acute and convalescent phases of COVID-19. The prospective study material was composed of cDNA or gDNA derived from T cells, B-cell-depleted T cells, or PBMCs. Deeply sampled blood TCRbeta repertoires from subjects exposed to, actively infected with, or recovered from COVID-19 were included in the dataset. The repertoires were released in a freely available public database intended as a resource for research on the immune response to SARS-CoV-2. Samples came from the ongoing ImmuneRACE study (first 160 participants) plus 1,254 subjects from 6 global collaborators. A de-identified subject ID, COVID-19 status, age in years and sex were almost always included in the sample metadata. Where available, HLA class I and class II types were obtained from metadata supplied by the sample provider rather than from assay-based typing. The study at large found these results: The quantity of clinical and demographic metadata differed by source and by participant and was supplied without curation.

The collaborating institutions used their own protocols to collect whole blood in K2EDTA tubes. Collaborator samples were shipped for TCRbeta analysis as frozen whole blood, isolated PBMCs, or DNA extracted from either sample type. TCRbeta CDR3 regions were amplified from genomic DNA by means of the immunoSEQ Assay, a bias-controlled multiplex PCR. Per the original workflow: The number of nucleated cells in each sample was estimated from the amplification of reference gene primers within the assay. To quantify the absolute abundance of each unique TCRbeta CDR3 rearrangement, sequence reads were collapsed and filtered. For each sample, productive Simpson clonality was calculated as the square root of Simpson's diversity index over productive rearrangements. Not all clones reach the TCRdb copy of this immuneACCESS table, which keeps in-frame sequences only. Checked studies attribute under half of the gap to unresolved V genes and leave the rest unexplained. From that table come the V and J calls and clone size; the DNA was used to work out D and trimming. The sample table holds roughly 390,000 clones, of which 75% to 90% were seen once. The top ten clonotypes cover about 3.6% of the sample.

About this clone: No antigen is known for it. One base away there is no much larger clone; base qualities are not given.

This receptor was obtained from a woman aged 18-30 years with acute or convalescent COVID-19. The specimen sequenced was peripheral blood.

The DNA sequence is given as TGTGCCAGCAGCCCGATTTTCAGGGGGCGAGAGAACACTGAAGCTTTCTTT. Its translation is CASSPIFRGRENTEAFF. The rearranged segments are TRBV3-1 (or the pseudogene TRBV3-2) and TRBJ1-1, and 8 junction bases match TRBD1. Trimming leaves V shorter by 4 bases and J shorter by 1 base, with the junction holding 11 bases beyond the gene matches. Spanning cysteine to phenylalanine, the CDR3 consists of 17 amino acids. The kept DNA is CDR3 alone, 51 bases in frame from the first base. Via the germline V gene (reference sequence), CDR1 is LGHDT and CDR2 YNNKEL.